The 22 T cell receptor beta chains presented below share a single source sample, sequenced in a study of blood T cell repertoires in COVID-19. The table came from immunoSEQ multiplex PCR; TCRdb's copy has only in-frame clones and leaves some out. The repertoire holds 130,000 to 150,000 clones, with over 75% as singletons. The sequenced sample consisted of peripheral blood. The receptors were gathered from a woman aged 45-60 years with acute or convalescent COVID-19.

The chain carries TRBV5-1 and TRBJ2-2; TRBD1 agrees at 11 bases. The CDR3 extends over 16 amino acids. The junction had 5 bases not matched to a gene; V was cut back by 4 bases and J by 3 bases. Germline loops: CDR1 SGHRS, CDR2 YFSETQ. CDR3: CASSLRTGGYTGELFF. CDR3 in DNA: TGCGCCAGCAGCCTACGGACAGGGGGCTACACCGGGGAGCTGTTTTTT.

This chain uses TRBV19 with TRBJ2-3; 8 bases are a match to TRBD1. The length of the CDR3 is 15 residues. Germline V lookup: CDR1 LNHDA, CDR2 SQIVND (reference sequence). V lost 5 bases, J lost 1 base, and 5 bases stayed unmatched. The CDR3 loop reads CASSHGTGGTDTQYF. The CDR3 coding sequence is TGTGCCAGTAGTCACGGGACAGGCGGCACAGATACGCAGTATTTT.

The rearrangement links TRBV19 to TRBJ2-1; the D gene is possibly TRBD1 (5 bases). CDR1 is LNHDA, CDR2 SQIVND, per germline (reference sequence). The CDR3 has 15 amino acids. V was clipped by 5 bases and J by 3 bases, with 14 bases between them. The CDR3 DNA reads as TGTGCCAGTAGTCCCCTTGACAGTATCTACAATGAGCAGTTCTTC. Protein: CASSPLDSIYNEQFF.

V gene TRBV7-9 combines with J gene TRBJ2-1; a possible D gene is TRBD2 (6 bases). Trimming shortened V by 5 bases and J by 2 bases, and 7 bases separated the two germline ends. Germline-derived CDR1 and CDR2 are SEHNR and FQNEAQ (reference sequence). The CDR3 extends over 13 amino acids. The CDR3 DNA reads TGTGCCAGCAGCACGGGGGCCTACAATGAGCAGTTCTTC. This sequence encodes CASSTGAYNEQFF.

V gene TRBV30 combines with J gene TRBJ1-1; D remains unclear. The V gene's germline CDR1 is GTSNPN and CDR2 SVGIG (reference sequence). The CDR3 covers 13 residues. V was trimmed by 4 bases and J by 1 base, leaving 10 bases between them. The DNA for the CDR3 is TGTGCCTGGAAAACCGGAGAGAACACTGAAGCTTTCTTT. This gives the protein CAWKTGENTEAFF.

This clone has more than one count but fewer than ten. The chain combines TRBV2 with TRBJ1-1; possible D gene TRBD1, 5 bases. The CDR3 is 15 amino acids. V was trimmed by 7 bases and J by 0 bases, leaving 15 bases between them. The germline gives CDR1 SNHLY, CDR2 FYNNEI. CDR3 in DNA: TGTGCCAGCAATCTCTTGAGACAGATGAACACTGAAGCTTTCTTT. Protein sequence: CASNLLRQMNTEAFF. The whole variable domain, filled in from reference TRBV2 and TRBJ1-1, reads EPEVTQTPSHQVTQMGQEVILRCVPISNHLYFYWYRQILGQKVEFLVSFYNNEISEKSEIFDDQFSVERPDGSNFTLKIRSTKLEDSAMYFCASNLLRQMNTEAFFGQGTRLTVV.

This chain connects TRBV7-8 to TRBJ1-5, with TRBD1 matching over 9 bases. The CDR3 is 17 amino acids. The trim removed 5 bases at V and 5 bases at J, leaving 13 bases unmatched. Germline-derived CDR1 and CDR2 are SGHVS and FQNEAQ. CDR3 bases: TGTGCCAGCAGCCTAATTGGGGGGACAGGGAAGGATCAGCCCCAGCATTTT. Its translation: CASSLIGGTGKDQPQHF.

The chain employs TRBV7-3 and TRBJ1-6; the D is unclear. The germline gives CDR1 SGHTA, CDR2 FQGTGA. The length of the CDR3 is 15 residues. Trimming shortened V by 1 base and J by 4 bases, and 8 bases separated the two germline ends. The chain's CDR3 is CASSLNGEYNSPLHF. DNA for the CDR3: TGTGCCAGCAGCTTAAACGGAGAATATAATTCACCCCTCCACTTT.

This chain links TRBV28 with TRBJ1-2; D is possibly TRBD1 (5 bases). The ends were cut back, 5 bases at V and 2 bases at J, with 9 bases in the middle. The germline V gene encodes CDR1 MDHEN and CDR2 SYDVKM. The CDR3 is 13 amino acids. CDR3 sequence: CASSGGMNYGYTF. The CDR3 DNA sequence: TGTGCCAGCAGTGGGGGGATGAACTATGGCTACACCTTC.

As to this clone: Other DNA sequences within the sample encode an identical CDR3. The DNA for the CDR3 is TGTGCCATCAGTGCCGGGACAAACTATGGCTACACCTTC. This translates into CAISAGTNYGYTF. The chain carries TRBV10-3 and TRBJ1-2; tentatively, D is TRBD1 (6 bases). The CDR3 covers 13 residues. The germline gives CDR1 ENHRY, CDR2 SYGVKD. V lost 4 bases and J 2 bases, leaving 8 bases between the germline ends.

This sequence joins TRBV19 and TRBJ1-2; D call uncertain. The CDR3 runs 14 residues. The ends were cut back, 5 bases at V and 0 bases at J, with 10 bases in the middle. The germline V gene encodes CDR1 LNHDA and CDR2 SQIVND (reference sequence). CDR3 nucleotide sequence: TGTGCCAGTAGTCCCCCGGGGACTAACTATGGCTACACCTTC. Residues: CASSPPGTNYGYTF.

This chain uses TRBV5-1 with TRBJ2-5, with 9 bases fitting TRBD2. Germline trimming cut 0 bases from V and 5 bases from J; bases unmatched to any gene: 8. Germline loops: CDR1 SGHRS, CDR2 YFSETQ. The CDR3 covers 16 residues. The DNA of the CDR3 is TGCGCCAGCAGCTTGGCCCCGGCGGGGGGGGGTGAGACCCAGTACTTC. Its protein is CASSLAPAGGGETQYF.

The CDR3: CASSLAGDYNEQFF. DNA of the CDR3: TGTGCCAGCAGCCTAGCGGGAGACTACAATGAGCAGTTCTTC. This sequence joins TRBV3-1 (or the pseudogene TRBV3-2) and TRBJ2-1; TRBD2 matches 9 bases. CDR1 and CDR2 from the germline V gene are LGHDT and YNNKEL (reference sequence). V was clipped by 4 bases and J by 3 bases; unmatched bases: 1. The CDR3 length is 14 residues.

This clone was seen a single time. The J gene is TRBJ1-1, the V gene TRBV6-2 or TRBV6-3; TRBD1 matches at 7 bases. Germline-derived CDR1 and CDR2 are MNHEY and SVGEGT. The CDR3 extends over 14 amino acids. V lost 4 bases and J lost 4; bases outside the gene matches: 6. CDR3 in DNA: TGTGCCAGCAGTTCTATTGAGGGGGCCACTGAAGCTTTCTTT. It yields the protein CASSSIEGATEAFF.

CDR3 loop: CAWSAAGDSGNTIYF. The CDR3 DNA follows: TGTGCCTGGAGCGCGGCGGGGGACTCGGGAAACACCATATATTTT. This sequence joins TRBV30 and TRBJ1-3; D perhaps matches TRBD1 (5 bases). Trimming pared 3 bases from V and 4 bases from J, leaving 16 bases between. Germline assignment: CDR1 GTSNPN and CDR2 SVGIG (reference sequence). CDR3 length: 15 amino acids.

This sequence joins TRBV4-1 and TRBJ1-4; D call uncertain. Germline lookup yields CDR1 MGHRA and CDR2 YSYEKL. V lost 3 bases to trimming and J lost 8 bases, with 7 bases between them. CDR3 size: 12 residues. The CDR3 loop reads CASSHPREKLFF. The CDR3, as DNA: TGCGCCAGCAGCCATCCCAGGGAAAAACTGTTTTTT.

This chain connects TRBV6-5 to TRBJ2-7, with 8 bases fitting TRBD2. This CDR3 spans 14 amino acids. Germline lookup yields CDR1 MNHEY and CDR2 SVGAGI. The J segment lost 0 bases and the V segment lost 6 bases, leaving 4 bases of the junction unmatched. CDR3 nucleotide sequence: TGTGCCAGCAGGGCACTAGCGGTCTCCTACGAGCAGTACTTC. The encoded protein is CASRALAVSYEQYF.

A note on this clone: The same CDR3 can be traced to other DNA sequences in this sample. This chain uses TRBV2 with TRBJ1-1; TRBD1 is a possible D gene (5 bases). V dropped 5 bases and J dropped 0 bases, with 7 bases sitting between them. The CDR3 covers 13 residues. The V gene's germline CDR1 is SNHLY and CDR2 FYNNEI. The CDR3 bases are TGTGCCAGCAGTCTGACAGTGAACACTGAAGCTTTCTTT. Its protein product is CASSLTVNTEAFF.

CDR3 DNA: TGTGCCACCAGCGCCGACAGGGACTATGGCTACACCTTC. This gives the protein CATSADRDYGYTF. The genes are TRBV15 and TRBJ1-2, with 7 bases fitting TRBD1. This CDR3 region has 13 residues. The J segment lost 3 bases and the V segment lost 5 bases, leaving 3 bases of the junction unmatched. Per germline, CDR1 LNHNV and CDR2 YYDKDF (reference sequence).

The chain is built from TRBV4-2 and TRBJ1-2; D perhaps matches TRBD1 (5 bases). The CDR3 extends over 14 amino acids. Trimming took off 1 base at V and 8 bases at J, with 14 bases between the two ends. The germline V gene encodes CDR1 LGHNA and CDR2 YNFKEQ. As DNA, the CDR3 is TGTGCCAGCAGCCAAGCCGGGGGAAGGGACGGCTACACCTTC. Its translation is CASSQAGGRDGYTF.

The DNA of the CDR3 is TGTGCCAGCAGTTTTGGACGGGGACACCAGCAGTACTTC. Translated: CASSFGRGHQQYF. The chain is built from TRBV12-3 or TRBV12-4 and TRBJ2-7; possibly TRBD1 for D (6 bases). V was clipped by 3 bases and J by 8 bases, with 14 bases between them. The CDR3 consists of 13 residues.

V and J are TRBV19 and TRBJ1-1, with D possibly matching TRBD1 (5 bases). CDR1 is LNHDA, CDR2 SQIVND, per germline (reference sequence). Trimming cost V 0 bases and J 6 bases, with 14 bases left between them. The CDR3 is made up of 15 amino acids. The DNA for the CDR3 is TGTGCCAGTAGTATAGATCAGGGTTTGATAGCTGAAGCTTTCTTT. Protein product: CASSIDQGLIAEAFF. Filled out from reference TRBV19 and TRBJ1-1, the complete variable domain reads DGGITQSPKYLFRKEGQNVTLSCEQNLNHDAMYWYRQDPGQGLRLIYYSQIVNDFQKGDIAEGYSVSREKKESFPLTVTSAQKNPTAFYLCASSIDQGLIAEAFFGQGTRLTVV.